The 3 T cell receptor beta chains in this list originate from one sample, sequenced in a study of cytomegalovirus exposure and HLA in healthy donors. The PCR was carried out with 60 Vbeta primers and 13 Jbeta primers. Repertoires were generated with immunoSEQ multiplex PCR, while TCRdb's copy carries only in-frame clones and drops some. The table includes over 80,000 clones, 78% detected once. Input material: PBMCs. These receptors all come from a woman aged 40 to 49 in good health and CMV-seronegative.

This clone was detected only once. The chain combines TRBV28 with TRBJ2-7; a possible D gene is TRBD1 (6 bases). From germline, CDR1 is MDHEN and CDR2 SYDVKM. The CDR3 consists of 15 residues. Deletions cut 4 bases from V and 3 bases from J, with 16 bases between. The CDR3 sequence: CASSSGGRGGYEQYF. The CDR3 coding sequence is TGTGCCAGCAGTTCTGGGGGCCGCGGTGGCTACGAGCAGTACTTC.

V and J are TRBV11-1 and TRBJ2-3; D is uncertain. In germline, CDR1 is SGHAT, CDR2 FQDESV (reference sequence). This CDR3 comprises 16 residues. V lost 0 bases and J lost 4, with 14 bases in between. CDR3 region: CASSLANSRRPDTQYF. CDR3 coding DNA: TGTGCCAGCAGCTTAGCGAACTCGCGGCGTCCAGATACGCAGTATTTT.

The chain recombines TRBV7-8 with TRBJ1-5; 9 nucleotides agree with TRBD1. The J segment lost 6 bases and the V segment lost 5 bases, leaving 5 bases of the junction unmatched. Germline assignment: CDR1 SGHVS and CDR2 FQNEAQ. The length of the CDR3 is 14 residues. CDR3 protein: CASSLGTGSQPQHF. The CDR3 coding sequence is TGTGCCAGCAGCCTGGGGACAGGGAGTCAGCCCCAGCATTTT.